This T cell receptor (beta chain) originates from a study of siplizumab effects on memory and regulatory T cells (dated by TCRdb to the late 2010s). Looking at the study overall: The study looked at the effect of siplizumab, an anti-CD2 antibody, on alloreactive T-cell subsets in allogeneic mixed lymphocyte reactions made from human PBMCs.

The library was prepared using the immunoSEQ multiplex PCR assay. About 10^5 TCR templates per sample were assayed by the deep sequencing platform. Genomic DNA extracted from sorted T cells was used for TCRbeta CDR3 sequencing. The paper's data handling went like this. Clonal analysis of TCRbeta CDR3 data was done in the R programming language. Comparing unstimulated samples against CFSE-low samples taken after the reaction was how alloreactive CD4+ and CD8+ clones were defined. Regulatory or non-regulatory origin of alloreactive CD4+ clones was assigned by matching sequences to the sorted unstimulated Treg and non-Treg repertoires. As stored in TCRdb, this immuneACCESS dataset retains in-frame rearrangements with V and J assigned. A fraction of the clones does not appear; measured against another copy, unresolved V genes explain less than half of the discrepancy, and the remainder lacks a known reason. The V and J calls and the clone size are those of that table, but D and trimming were determined from the DNA. The sample yields 60,000 to 70,000 clones; over 80% were counted once. The ten largest clones add up to around 1.6% of the sample.

The trim is 5 bases for V and 4 bases for J, with a gap of 11 bases between the germline ends. CDR1 and CDR2 were assigned from the germline V gene (reference sequence) as SGHAT and FQDESV. There are 13 amino acids in the CDR3, from cysteine to phenylalanine inclusive. Only the CDR3 DNA is retained, 39 bases long and in frame from the first base. Sorted unstimulated T cells, along with proliferating T cells recovered from mixed lymphocyte reactions, underwent TCRbeta CDR3 sequencing. Fresh whole blood from nine to eleven HLA-typed healthy donors was used to isolate PBMCs. To map where alloreactive clones came from, unstimulated CD4+ regulatory T cells were FACS-sorted. Broad study findings and their caveats: Among mappable alloreactive CD4+ clones, the Treg-derived fraction averaged around 70% with siplizumab versus roughly 29% in control reactions. Siplizumab significantly reduced the cumulative frequency of alloreactive sequences traceable to unstimulated CD4+ memory T cells. Unstimulated naive T cells appeared more diverse than memory T cells, and naive cells seemed to contribute substantially to the alloresponse. Roughly 75-95% of proliferating CD4+ or CD8+ clones could not be assigned a naive or memory phenotype. Whether proliferating Tregs from siplizumab cultures actually had suppressive function was not functionally confirmed. Because sequences at frequencies below about 10^-5 were poorly captured, only a minor fraction of alloreactive clones could be mapped back to unstimulated subsets.

In its sample, this clone was seen once. Its recognized antigen is unknown. Base quality data are lacking; no much larger clone is found one base away. The sequenced sample consisted of Tregs sorted from blood. The chain was built from TRBV11-1 and TRBJ2-5; 6 matching bases give a weak D call of TRBD1. This sequence was found in a human donor in good health. CDR3 region: CASSPTGLETQYF. The DNA sequence is TGTGCCAGCAGCCCAACAGGGTTAGAGACCCAGTACTTC.